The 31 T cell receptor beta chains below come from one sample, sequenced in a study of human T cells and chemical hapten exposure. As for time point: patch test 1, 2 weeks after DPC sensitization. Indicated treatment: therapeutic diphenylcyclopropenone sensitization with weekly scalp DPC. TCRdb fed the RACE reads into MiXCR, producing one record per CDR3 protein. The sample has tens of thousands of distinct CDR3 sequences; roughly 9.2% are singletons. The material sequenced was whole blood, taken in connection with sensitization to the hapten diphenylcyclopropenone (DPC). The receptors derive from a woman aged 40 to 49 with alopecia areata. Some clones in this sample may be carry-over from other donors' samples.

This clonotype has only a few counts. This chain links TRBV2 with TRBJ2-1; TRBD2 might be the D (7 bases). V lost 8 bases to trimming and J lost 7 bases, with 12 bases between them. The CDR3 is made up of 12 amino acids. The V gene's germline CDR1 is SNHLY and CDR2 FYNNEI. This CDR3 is CASGGAGNEQFF. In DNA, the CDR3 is TGTGCCAGCGGGGGGGCCGGGAATGAGCAGTTCTTC.

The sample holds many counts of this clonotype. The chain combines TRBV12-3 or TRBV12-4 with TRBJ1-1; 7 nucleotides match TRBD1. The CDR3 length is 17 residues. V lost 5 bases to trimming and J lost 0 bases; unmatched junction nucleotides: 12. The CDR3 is CASSTRTGDWVNTEAFF. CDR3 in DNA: TGTGCCAGCAGTACCAGAACAGGGGACTGGGTGAACACTGAAGCTTTCTTT.

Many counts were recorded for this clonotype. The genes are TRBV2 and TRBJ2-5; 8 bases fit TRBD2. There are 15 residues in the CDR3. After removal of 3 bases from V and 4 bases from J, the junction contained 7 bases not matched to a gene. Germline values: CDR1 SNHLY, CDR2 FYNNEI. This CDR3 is CASSDDGGAAETQYF. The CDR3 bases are TGTGCCAGCAGTGACGACGGGGGGGCCGCAGAGACCCAGTACTTC.

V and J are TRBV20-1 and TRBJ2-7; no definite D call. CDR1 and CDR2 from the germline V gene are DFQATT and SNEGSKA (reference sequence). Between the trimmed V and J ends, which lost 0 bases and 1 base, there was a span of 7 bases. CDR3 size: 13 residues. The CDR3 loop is CSARDRVSYEQYF. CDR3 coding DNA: TGCAGTGCTAGAGACCGGGTATCCTACGAGCAGTACTTC.

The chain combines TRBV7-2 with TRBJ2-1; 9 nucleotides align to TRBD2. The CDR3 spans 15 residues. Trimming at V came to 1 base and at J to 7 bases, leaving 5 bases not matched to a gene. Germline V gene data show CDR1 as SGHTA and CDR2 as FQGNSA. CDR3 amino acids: CASSLVAGGRNEQFF. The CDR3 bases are TGTGCCAGCAGCTTAGTTGCGGGGGGGCGTAATGAGCAGTTCTTC.

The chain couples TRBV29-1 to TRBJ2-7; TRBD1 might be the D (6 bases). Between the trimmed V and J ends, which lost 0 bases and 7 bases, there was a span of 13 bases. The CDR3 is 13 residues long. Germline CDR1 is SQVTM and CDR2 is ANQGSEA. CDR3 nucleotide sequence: TGCAGCGTTGAAGACCAGGACAGATCAGAGCAGTACTTC. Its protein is CSVEDQDRSEQYF.

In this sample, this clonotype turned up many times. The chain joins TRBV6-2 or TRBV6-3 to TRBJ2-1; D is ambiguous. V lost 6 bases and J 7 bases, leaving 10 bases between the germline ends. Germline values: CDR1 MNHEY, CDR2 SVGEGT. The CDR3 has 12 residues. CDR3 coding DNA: TGTGCCAGCAGCCCCAGTAGGAATGAGCAGTTCTTC. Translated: CASSPSRNEQFF.

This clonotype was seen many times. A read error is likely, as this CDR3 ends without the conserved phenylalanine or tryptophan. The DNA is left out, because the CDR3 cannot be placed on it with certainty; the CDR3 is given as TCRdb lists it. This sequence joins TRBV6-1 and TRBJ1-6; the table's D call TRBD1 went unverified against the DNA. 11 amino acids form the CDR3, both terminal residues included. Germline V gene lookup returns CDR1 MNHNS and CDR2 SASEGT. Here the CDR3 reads CASSDSFRDAV.

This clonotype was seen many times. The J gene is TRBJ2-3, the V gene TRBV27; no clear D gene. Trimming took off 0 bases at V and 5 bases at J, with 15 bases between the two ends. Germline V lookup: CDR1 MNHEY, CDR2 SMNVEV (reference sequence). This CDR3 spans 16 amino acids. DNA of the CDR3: TGTGCCAGCAGTTTATCGGTAGGACCGCCGGGAGATACGCAGTATTTT. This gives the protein CASSLSVGPPGDTQYF.

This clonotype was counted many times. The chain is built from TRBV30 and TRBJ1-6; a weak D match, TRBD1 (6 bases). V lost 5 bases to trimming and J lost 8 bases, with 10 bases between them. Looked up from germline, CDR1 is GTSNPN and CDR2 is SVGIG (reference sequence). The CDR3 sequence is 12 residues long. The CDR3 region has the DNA TGTGCCTGGGAGAACAGGGATTCACCCCTCCACTTT. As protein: CAWENRDSPLHF.

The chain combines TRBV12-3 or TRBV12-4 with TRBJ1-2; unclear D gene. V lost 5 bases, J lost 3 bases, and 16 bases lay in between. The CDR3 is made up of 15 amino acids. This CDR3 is CASSPTLEHYYGYTF. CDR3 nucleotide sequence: TGTGCCAGCAGTCCCACTCTGGAGCACTACTATGGCTACACCTTC.

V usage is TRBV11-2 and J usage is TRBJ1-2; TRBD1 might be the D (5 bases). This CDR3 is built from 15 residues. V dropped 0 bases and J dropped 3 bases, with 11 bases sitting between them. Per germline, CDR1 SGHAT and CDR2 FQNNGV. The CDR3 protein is CASSLDLEGHYGYTF. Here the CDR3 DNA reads TGTGCCAGCAGCTTAGATCTGGAGGGACACTATGGCTACACCTTC.

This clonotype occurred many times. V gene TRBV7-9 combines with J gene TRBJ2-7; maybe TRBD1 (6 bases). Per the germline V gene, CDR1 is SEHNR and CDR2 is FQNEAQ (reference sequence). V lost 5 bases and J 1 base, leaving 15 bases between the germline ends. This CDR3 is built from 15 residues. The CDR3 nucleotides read TGTGCCAGCAGCGCCCAACAGGGCAGGTCCTACGAGCAGTACTTC. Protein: CASSAQQGRSYEQYF.

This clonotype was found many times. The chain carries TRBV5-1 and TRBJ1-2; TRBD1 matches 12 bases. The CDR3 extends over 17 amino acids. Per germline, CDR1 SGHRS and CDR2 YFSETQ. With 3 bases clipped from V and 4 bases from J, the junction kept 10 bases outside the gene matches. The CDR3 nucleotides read TGCGCCAGCAGCTGGGGGACAGGGGGCTTTAAAGCCTATGGCTACACCTTC. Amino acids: CASSWGTGGFKAYGYTF.

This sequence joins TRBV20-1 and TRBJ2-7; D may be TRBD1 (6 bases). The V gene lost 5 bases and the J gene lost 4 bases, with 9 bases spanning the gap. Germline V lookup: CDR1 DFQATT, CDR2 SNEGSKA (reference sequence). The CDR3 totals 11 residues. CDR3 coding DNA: TGCAGTGCTGAACAGGGATACGAGCAGTACTTC. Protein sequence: CSAEQGYEQYF.

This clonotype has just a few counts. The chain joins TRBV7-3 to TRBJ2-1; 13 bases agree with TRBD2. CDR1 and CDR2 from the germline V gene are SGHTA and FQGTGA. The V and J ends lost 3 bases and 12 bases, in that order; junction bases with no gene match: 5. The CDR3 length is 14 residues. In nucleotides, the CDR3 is TGTGCCAGCAGCTTCCTGGGACTAGCGGGGCGGCAGTTCTTC. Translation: CASSFLGLAGRQFF.

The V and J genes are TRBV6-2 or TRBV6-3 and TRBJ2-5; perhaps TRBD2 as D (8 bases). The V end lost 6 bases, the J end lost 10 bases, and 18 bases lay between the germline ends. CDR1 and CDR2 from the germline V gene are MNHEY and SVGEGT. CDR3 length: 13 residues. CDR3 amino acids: CASSLGQAGGQYF. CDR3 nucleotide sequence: TGTGCCAGCAGCCTCGGACAGGCGGGGGGCCAGTACTTC.

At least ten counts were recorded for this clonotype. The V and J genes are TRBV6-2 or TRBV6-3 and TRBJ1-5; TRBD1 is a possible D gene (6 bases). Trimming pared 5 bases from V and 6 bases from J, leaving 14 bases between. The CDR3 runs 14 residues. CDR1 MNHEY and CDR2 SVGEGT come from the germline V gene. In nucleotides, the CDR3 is TGTGCCAGCAGTCACGCGGGGGCGGGTCAGCCCCAGCATTTT. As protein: CASSHAGAGQPQHF.

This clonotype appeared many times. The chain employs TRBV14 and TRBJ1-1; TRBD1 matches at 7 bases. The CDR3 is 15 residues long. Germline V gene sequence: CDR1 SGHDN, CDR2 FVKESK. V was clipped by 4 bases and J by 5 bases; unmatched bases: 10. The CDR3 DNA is TGTGCCAGCAGCCGCTCCAGGGACAGTTGGACTGAAGCTTTCTTT. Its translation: CASSRSRDSWTEAFF.

CDR3 DNA sequence: TGCGCCAGCAGCCAAGGGGGGCTAGGCACCGGGGAGCTGTTTTTT. Amino acids: CASSQGGLGTGELFF. The gene calls are TRBV4-3 and TRBJ2-2, with D possibly matching TRBD1 (6 bases). This CDR3 has 15 residues. Per the germline V gene, CDR1 is LGHNA and CDR2 is YSLEER. V lost 1 base to trimming and J lost 4 bases, with 10 bases between them.

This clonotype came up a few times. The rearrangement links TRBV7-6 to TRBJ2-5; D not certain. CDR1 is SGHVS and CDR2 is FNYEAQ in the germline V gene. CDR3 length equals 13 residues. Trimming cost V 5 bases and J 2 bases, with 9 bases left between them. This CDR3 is CASSQNLQETQYF. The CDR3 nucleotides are TGTGCCAGCAGCCAAAACTTGCAAGAGACCCAGTACTTC.

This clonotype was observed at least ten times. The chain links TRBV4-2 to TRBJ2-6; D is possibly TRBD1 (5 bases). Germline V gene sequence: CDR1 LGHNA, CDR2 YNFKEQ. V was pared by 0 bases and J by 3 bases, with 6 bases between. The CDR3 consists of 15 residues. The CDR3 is CASSQDRDGANVLTF. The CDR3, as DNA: TGTGCCAGCAGCCAAGACAGGGATGGGGCCAACGTCCTGACTTTC.

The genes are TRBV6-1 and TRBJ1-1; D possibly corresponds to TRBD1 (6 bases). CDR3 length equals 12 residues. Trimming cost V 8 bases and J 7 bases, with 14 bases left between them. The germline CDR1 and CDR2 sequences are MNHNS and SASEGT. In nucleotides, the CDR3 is TGTGCCAGCTTTTGGGGGGCAAGTGAAGCTTTCTTT. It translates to CASFWGASEAFF.

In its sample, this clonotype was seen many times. The CDR3 loop reads CASSQGGRGGTDTQYF. CDR3 sequence (DNA): TGTGCCAGCAGCCAAGGAGGCAGGGGAGGGACAGATACGCAGTATTTT. The V gene is TRBV14, the J gene TRBJ2-3, with D possibly TRBD2 on 7 matching bases. In germline, CDR1 is SGHDN, CDR2 FVKESK. This CDR3 spans 16 amino acids. V dropped 1 base and J dropped 3 bases, with 14 bases sitting between them.

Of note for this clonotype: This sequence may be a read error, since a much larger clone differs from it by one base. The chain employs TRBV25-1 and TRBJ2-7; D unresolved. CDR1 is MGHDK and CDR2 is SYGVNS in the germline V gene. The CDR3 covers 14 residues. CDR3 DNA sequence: TGTGCCAGCAGCATGGACGGAAAGCATTACGAGCAGGACTTC. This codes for CASSMDGKHYEQDF.

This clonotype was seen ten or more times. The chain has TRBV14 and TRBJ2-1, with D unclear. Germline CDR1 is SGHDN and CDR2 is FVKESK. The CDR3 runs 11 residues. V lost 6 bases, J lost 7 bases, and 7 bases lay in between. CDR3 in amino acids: CASRLENEQFF. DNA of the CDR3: TGTGCCAGCAGATTGGAAAATGAGCAGTTCTTC.

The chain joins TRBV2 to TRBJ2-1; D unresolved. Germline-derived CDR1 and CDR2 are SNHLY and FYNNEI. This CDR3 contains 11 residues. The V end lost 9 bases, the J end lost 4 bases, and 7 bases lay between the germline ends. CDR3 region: CASTEYNEQFF. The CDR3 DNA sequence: TGTGCCAGTACAGAGTACAATGAGCAGTTCTTC.

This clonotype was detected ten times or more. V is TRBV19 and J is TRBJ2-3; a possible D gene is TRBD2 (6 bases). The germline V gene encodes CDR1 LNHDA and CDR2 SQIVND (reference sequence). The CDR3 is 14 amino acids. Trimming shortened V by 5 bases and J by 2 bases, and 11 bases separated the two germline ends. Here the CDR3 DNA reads TGTGCCAGTAGTTTATGGGGGGACACAGATACGCAGTATTTT. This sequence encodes CASSLWGDTDTQYF.

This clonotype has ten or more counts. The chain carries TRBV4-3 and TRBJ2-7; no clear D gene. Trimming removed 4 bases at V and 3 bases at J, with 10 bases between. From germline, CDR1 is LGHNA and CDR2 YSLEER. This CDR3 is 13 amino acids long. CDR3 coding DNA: TGCGCCAGCAGCCCTGGTCACAGCTACGAGCAGTACTTC. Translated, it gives CASSPGHSYEQYF.

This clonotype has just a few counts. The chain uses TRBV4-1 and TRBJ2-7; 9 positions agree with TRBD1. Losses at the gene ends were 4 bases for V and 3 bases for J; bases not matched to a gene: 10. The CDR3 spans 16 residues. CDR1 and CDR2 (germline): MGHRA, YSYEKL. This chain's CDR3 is CASSPEPGQGLYEQYF. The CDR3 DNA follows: TGCGCCAGCAGCCCAGAACCGGGACAGGGCCTCTACGAGCAGTACTTC.

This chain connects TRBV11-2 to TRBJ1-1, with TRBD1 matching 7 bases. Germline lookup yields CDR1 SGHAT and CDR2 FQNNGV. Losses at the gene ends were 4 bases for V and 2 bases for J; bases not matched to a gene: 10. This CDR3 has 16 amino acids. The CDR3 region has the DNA TGTGCCAGCAGCTCGAATTCGAGGGACAGAAACACTGAAGCTTTCTTT. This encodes CASSSNSRDRNTEAFF.